This TCR beta chain appears in the sequencing data of a study of healthy donors' naive CD4 and CD8 T cells (dated by TCRdb to about 2015). Study-level background: Donors were chosen to span three age groups (20-25, 40-50 and 60-70 years, roughly 6 each), with mean age about 45 and half female. For TCR alpha, a new primer set was designed to cover all functional IMGT alpha gene variants, and all other steps followed the beta-chain workflow. Rearranged TCR alpha and beta chains from naive CD4+ and CD8+ T cells were sequenced in the study to test how TCR variation relates to lineage commitment. Peripheral blood mononuclear cells were collected from some 20 healthy, unrelated individuals. The donors were HLA-typed by sequencing at HLA-A, -B, -C, -DRB1, -DQB1 and -DPB1, using the SBTexcellerator protocol, an ABI3130xl analyzer and SBTengine software. What the study reported, not specific to this receptor: Possible repertoire bias from homeostatic proliferation of naive T cells was not directly addressed. Because the alpha and beta chains were sequenced in bulk, pairing them was not possible, and so effects of the combined chains went unevaluated. About 13% of the variance in CD4/CD8 propensity appeared to be explained jointly by V genes, J genes and CDR3 charge, in a largely additive manner. In both chains, CD4+ lineage was associated with a positively charged CDR3, and CD8+ lineage was associated with a negatively charged CDR3. Naive CD4+ and CD8+ cells reportedly showed biased usage of most V and J gene segments, and this bias was consistent across donors and independent of HLA genotype.

Germline trimming amounts to 5 bases on V and 5 bases on J, with 10 as the count of junction bases outside the gene matches. Inclusive of the bounding cysteine and phenylalanine, the CDR3 is 15 residues long. Only the CDR3 portion is preserved as DNA: 45 bases, with reading frame beginning at the first base. The germline V gene encodes CDR1 SGHAT and CDR2 FQDESV (reference sequence). The sequencing machine was a 454 GS FLX Titanium. A previously published linear amplification protocol was used to construct TCR libraries from roughly 500 ng of total RNA. Sequencing was carried out on the Roche/454 Genome Sequencer using Titanium chemistry. On the authors' methods: From 5 of the healthy donors, approximately 81,000 rearranged TCR alpha transcripts were sequenced. Unique TCR clonotypes were defined by the CDR3 junction under IMGT nomenclature, and duplicate transcripts were removed. Using logistic regression in R 2.13.0, the researchers modeled CD4 versus CD8 status as a function of V and J genes, with an adjustment for donor effects and a Bonferroni correction for multiple testing. The public reads were run again by TCRdb, first through fastp at Q25 and then through MiXCR, and only productive beta chains were kept. Each record represents a unique CDR3 protein, reported with the most common genes and DNA among its rows. Clone size and V and J calls follow TCRdb, not the original study. This sample is represented by roughly 200,000 distinct CDR3 sequences; nearly 75% of them were singletons. The ten largest clones capture more than 2% of the sample.

Only one count was recorded for this clonotype. Its antigen is not yet known. Per-nucleotide qualities are absent, and no much larger clonotype sits a single base away. A lone read gives weak evidence. Cells with a CD4+CD8-CD45RO-CD45RA+ profile were isolated by FACS and defined as naive CD4+ T cells, and those with a CD8+CD4-CD45RA+CD27bright profile were defined as naive CD8+ T cells. Antibodies against CD4 (RPA-T4), CD8 (SK1), CD27 (O323), CD45RA (HI100) and CD45RO (UCHL1) were used for sorting. Source material: naive CD4+ and CD8+ T cells sorted from blood, pooled from several donors. What this sample's cell subset or site label stands for: FACS-sorted naive CD4+ (CD45RO-CD45RA+) and naive CD8+ (CD45RA+CD27bright) T cells. This chain is built from TRBV11-1 and TRBJ1-2; TRBD1 matches 8 bases in the middle. This receptor was obtained from a pool of human donors in good health; the sample pools cells from several healthy donors. DNA sequence: TGTGCCAGCAGCCAACCCGGGACAGGCGCGTATGGCTACACCTTC. It codes for CASSQPGTGAYGYTF.